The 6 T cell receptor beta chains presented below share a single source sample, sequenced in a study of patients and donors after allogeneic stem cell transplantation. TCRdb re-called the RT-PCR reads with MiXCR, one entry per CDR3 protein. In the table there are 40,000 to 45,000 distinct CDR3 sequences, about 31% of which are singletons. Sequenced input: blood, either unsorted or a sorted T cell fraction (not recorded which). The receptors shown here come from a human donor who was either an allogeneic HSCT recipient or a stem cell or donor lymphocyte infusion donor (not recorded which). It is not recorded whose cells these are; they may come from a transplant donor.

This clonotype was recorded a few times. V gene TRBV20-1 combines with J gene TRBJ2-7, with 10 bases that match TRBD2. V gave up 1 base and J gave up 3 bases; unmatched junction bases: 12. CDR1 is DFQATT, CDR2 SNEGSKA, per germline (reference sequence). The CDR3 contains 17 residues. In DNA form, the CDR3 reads TGCAGTGCTAGAGTTAATCGCCTGGGACTAGCGATCTACGAGCAGTACTTC. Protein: CSARVNRLGLAIYEQYF.

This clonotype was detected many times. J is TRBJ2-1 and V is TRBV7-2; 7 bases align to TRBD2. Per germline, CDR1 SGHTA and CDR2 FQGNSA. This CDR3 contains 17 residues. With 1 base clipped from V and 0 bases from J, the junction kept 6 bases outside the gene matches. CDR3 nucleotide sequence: TGTGCCAGCAGCTTAGTTCCGAGCGGGACCTCCTACAATGAGCAGTTCTTC. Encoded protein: CASSLVPSGTSYNEQFF.

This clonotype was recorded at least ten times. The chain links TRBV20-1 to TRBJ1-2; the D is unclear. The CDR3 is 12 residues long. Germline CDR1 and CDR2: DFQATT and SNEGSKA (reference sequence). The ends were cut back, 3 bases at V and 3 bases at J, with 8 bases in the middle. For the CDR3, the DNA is TGCAGTGCTAGGAAGGGTGACTATGGCTACACCTTC. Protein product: CSARKGDYGYTF.

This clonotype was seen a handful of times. CDR3 region: CASSQSVGHPNTGELFF. As DNA, the CDR3 is TGCGCCAGCAGTCAATCAGTGGGACACCCAAACACCGGGGAGCTGTTTTTT. The chain combines TRBV23-1 with TRBJ2-2; D is possibly TRBD1 (6 bases). TRBV23-1 belongs to the ORF category, with a function that is uncertain. The CDR3 is 17 amino acids. The germline V and J ends were trimmed by 0 bases and 2 bases, with 13 bases remaining between them.

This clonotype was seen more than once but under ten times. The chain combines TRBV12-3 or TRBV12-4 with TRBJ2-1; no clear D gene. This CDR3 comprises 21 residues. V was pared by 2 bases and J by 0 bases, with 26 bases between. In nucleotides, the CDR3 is TGTGCCAGCAGTTTATCCCCACCACTAAGCGCGAGTCAGAGCTCCTACAATGAGCAGTTCTTC. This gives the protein CASSLSPPLSASQSSYNEQFF.

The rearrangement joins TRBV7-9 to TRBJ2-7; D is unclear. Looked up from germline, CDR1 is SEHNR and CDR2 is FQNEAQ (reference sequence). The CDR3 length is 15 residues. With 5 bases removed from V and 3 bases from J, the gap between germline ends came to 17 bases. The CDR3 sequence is CASSPWRGGDYEQYF. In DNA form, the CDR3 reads TGTGCCAGCAGCCCCTGGCGAGGTGGAGACTACGAGCAGTACTTC.